This T cell receptor beta chain was captured by sequencing in a study of CXCR3-negative and CXCR3-positive naive CD8 T cells. The TRB libraries of cDNA were built by UMI-labeled 5' RACE. No DNA is given; TCRdb re-called the 5' RACE reads and lists each CDR3 protein once. The clone table shows around 140,000 distinct CDR3 sequences, with the ten largest holding roughly 0.29%. Germline V lookup: CDR1 SGHAT, CDR2 FQNNGV. This CDR3 is built from 12 residues. The sequence came from a human donor in good health. Some clones in this sample may be carry-over from other donors' samples. The specimen was naive CXCR3- CD8+ T cells from blood. The subset denotes: CD45RO-CCR7+CD27+CD95- naive CD8+ T cells lacking CXCR3 (TNR3-). The J gene is TRBJ2-3, the V gene TRBV11-2. CDR3 loop: CASNLGGDTQYF. Using reference TRBV11-2 and TRBJ2-3 for the parts outside the CDR3, the full variable domain is EAGVAQSPRYKIIEKRQSVAFWCNPISGHATLYWYQQILGQGPKLLIQFQNNGVVDDSQLPKDRFSAERLKGVDSTLKIQPAKLEDSAVYLCASNLGGDTQYFGPGTRLTVL.